This T cell receptor beta chain was sequenced during a study of T-cell reconstitution after alpha-beta-depleted transplantation in children. Deletions cut 0 bases from V and 7 bases from J, with 17 bases between. From germline, CDR1 is SGHRS and CDR2 YFSETQ. This CDR3 contains 15 residues. TCRbeta library preparation incorporated unique molecular identifiers. TCRdb reanalysed the PCR reads using MiXCR and keeps one entry per CDR3 protein. The sample comprises approximately 420,000 distinct CDR3 sequences, 11% of which are singletons, and nearly 5.5% rests with the top ten. This TCR was sampled from a human donor who donated a stem cell graft to a child with acute myeloid leukemia. The V and J genes are TRBV5-1 and TRBJ2-7; perhaps TRBD2 as D (6 bases). The input for sequencing was PBMCs from the stem cell graft donor, taken from the stem cell graft. The CDR3 region is CASSLARGSLREQYF. As DNA, the CDR3 is TGCGCCAGCAGCTTGGCTCGGGGGTCCCTCCGGGAGCAGTACTTC.